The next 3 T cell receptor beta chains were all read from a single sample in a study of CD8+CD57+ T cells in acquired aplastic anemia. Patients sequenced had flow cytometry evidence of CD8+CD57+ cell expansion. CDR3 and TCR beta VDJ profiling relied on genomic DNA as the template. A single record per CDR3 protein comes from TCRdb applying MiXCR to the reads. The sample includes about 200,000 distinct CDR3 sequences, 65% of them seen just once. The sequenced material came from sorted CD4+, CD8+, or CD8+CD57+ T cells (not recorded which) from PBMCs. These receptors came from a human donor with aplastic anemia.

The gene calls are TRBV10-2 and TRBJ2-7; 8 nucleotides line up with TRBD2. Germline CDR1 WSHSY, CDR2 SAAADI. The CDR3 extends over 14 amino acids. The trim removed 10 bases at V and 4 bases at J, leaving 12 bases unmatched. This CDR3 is CATTPGGSIYEQYF. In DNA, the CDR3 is TGCGCCACCACTCCGGGGGGGTCGATATACGAGCAGTACTTC.

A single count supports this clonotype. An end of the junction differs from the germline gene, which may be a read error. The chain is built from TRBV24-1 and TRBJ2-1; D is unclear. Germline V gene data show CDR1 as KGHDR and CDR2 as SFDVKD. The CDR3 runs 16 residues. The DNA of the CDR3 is TGTGCCACCAGTGACCTTAGTCCGAGCTCCTACGATGAGCAGTTCTTC. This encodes CATSDLSPSSYDEQFF.

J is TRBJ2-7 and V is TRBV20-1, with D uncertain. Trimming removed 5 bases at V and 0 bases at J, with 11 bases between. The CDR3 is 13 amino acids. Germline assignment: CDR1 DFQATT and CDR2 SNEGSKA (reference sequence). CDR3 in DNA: TGCAGTGCTTACTCGATGGACTCCTACGAGCAGTACTTC. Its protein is CSAYSMDSYEQYF.